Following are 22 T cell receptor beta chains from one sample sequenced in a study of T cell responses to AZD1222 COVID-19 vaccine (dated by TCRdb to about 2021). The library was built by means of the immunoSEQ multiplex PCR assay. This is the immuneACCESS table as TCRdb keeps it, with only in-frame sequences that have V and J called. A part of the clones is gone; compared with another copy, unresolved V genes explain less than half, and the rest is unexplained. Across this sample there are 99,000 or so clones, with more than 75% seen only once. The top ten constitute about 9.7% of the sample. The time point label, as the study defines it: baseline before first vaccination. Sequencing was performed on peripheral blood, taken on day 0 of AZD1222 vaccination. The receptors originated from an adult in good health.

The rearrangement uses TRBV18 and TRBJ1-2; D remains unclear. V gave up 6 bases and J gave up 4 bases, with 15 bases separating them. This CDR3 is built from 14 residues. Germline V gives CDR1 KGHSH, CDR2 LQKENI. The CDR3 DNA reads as TGTGCCAGCTCTCCGATCCTGAGTGGCTATGGCTACACCTTC. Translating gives CASSPILSGYGYTF.

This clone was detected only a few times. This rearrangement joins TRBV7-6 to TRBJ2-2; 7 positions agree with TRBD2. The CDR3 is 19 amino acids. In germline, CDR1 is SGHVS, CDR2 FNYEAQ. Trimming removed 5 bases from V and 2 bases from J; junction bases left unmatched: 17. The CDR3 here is CASSDQTKGAGPNTGELFF. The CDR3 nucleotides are TGTGCCAGCAGCGATCAAACCAAGGGAGCGGGACCAAACACCGGGGAGCTGTTTTTT.

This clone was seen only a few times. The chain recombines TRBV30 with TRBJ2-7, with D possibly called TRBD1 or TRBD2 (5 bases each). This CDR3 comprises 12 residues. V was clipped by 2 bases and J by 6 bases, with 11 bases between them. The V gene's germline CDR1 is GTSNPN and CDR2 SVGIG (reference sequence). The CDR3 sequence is CAWSRLGPEQYF. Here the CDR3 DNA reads TGTGCCTGGAGTAGGTTGGGACCCGAGCAGTACTTC. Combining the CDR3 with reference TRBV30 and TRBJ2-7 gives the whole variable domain SQTIHQWPATLVQPVGSPLSLECTVEGTSNPNLYWYRQAAGRGLQLLFYSVGIGQISSEVPQNLSASRPQDRQFILSSKKLLLSDSGFYLCAWSRLGPEQYFGPGTRLTVT.

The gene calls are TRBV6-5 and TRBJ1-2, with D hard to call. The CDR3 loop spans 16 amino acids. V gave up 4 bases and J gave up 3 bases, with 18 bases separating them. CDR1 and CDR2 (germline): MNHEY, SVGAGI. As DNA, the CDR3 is TGTGCCAGCAGTTCCGCTAGGACCTTCGCTGACTATGGCTACACCTTC. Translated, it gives CASSSARTFADYGYTF.

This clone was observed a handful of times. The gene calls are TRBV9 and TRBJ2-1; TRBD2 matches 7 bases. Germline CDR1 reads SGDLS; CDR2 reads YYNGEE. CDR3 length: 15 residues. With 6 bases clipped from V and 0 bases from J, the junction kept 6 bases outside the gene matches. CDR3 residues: CASTLGGSSYNEQFF. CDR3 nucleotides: TGTGCCAGCACCCTGGGGGGGAGCTCCTACAATGAGCAGTTCTTC.

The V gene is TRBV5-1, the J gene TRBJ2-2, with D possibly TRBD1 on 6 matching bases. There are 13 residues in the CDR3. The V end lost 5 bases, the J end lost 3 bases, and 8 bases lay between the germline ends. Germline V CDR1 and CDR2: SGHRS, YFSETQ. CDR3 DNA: TGCGCCAGCAGTCCAGGGGACACCGGGGAGCTGTTTTTT. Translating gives CASSPGDTGELFF. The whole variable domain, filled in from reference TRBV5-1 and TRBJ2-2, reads KAGVTQTPRYLIKTRGQQVTLSCSPISGHRSVSWYQQTPGQGLQFLFEYFSETQRNKGNFPGRFSGRQFSNSRSEMNVSTLELGDSALYLCASSPGDTGELFFGEGSRLTVL.

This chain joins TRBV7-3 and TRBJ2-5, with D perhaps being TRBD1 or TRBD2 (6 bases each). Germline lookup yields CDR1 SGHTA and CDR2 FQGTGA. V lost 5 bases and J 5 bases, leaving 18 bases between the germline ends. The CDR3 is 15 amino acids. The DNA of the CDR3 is TGTGCCAGCAGCGTAAACGCCGGGGGCGGGGAGACCCAGTACTTC. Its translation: CASSVNAGGGETQYF.

CDR3 residues: CSASEDRGKNEQFF. CDR3 sequence (DNA): TGCAGTGCTAGTGAGGACAGGGGTAAGAATGAGCAGTTCTTC. This chain links TRBV20-1 with TRBJ2-1; 9 nucleotides align to TRBD1. The CDR3 has 14 amino acids. With 3 bases clipped from V and 7 bases from J, the junction kept 7 bases outside the gene matches. Germline V CDR1 and CDR2: DFQATT, SNEGSKA (reference sequence).

CDR3 sequence: CASSQGGEAFF. The CDR3 DNA reads as TGTGCCAGCAGCCAGGGGGGTGAAGCTTTCTTT. The chain employs TRBV3-1 (or the pseudogene TRBV3-2) and TRBJ1-1, with TRBD1 as a possible D gene (5 bases). In germline, CDR1 is LGHDT, CDR2 YNNKEL (reference sequence). The CDR3 contains 11 residues. V gave up 3 bases and J gave up 7 bases, with 6 bases separating them.

Here the CDR3 DNA reads TGTGCCAGCAGCCTAACTCGGACTAGCGGGAGCACAGATACGCAGTATTTT. Translated, it gives CASSLTRTSGSTDTQYF. The chain carries TRBV7-2 and TRBJ2-3, with 11 bases identical to TRBD2. This CDR3 contains 17 residues. V trimming: 5 bases; J trimming: 0 bases; junction bases outside the gene matches: 7. Germline V gene lookup returns CDR1 SGHTA and CDR2 FQGNSA.

Written as DNA, the CDR3 is TGTGCCAGCAGCCAAGAAGGGGGGACTAGGTCGAGCACAGATACGCAGTATTTT. This sequence encodes CASSQEGGTRSSTDTQYF. The chain recombines TRBV4-2 with TRBJ2-3; 8 positions match TRBD2. Per the germline V gene, CDR1 is LGHNA and CDR2 is YNFKEQ. J was trimmed by 0 bases and V by 0 bases; bases with no gene match: 8. This CDR3 region has 18 residues.

The CDR3 reads CASSQEGLSSGANVLTF. The CDR3 DNA follows: TGTGCCAGCAGCCAAGAAGGGCTGAGCTCTGGGGCCAACGTCCTGACTTTC. V gene TRBV3-1 (or the pseudogene TRBV3-2) combines with J gene TRBJ2-6; D remains ambiguous. Germline V gene data show CDR1 as LGHDT and CDR2 as YNNKEL (reference sequence). Trimming removed 0 bases from V and 0 bases from J, with 9 bases in between. This CDR3 is 17 amino acids long.

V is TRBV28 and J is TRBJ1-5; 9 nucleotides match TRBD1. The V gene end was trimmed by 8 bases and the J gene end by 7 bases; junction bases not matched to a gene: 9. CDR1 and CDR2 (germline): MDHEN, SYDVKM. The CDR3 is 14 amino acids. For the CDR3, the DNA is TGTGCCAGCCTTGTCGGACAGGGGAAGCAGCCCCAGCATTTT. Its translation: CASLVGQGKQPQHF.

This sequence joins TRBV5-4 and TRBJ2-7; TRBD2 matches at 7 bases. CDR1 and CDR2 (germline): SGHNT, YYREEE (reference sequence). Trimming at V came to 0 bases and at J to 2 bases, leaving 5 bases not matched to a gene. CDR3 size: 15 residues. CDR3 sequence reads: CASSLDSLAAYEQYF. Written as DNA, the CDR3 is TGTGCCAGCAGCTTGGATAGCCTAGCGGCCTACGAGCAGTACTTC.

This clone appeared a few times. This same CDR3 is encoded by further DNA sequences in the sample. The CDR3: CASSLSRGNQPQHF. Here the CDR3 DNA reads TGCGCCAGCAGCTTAAGTAGGGGGAATCAGCCCCAGCATTTT. V usage is TRBV4-3 and J usage is TRBJ1-5; TRBD1 might be the D (6 bases). This CDR3 has 14 amino acids. Germline values: CDR1 LGHNA, CDR2 YSLEER. Trimming cost V 5 bases and J 4 bases, with 12 bases left between them.

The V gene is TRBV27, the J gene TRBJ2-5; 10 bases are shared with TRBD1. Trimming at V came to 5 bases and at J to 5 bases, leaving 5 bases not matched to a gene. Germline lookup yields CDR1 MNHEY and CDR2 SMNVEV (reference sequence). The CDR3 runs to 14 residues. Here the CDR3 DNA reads TGTGCCAGCAGTCCGGGACAGGGGAGCGAGACCCAGTACTTC. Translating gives CASSPGQGSETQYF.

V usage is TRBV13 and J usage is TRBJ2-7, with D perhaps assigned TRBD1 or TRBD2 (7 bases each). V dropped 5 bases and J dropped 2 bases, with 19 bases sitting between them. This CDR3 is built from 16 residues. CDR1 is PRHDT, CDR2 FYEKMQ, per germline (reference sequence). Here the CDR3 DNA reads TGTGCCAGCAGCCAGTCTCAGGGGGGGGCCCCCTACGAGCAGTACTTC. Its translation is CASSQSQGGAPYEQYF. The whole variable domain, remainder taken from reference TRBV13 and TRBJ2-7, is AAGVIQSPRHLIKEKRETATLKCYPIPRHDTVYWYQQGPGQDPQFLISFYEKMQSDKGSIPDRFSAQQFSDYHSELNMSSLELGDSALYFCASSQSQGGAPYEQYFGPGTRLTVT.

The CDR3 loop reads CASSAGGGRANVLTF. The CDR3 DNA follows: TGTGCCAGCAGTGCGGGAGGGGGACGGGCCAACGTCCTGACTTTC. The chain combines TRBV27 with TRBJ2-6; TRBD2 agrees at 9 bases. The ends lost 5 bases at V and 5 bases at J; junction bases unmatched: 4. This CDR3 has 15 amino acids. In germline, CDR1 is MNHEY, CDR2 SMNVEV (reference sequence).

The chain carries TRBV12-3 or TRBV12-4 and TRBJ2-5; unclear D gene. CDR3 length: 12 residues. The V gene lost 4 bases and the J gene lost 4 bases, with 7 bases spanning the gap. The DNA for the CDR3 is TGTGCCAGCAGTTCAGCGTTAGAGACCCAGTACTTC. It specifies CASSSALETQYF.

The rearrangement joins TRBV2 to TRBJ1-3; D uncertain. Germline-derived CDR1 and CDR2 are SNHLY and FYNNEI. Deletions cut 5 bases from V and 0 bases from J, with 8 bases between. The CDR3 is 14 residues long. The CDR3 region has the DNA TGTGCCAGCAGTCTGGGCTTCTCTGGAAACACCATATATTTT. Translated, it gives CASSLGFSGNTIYF.

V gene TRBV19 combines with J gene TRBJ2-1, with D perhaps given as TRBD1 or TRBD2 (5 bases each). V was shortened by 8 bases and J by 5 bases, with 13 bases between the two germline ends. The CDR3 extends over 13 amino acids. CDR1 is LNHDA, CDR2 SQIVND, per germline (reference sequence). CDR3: CASRDGANNEQFF. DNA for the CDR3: TGTGCCAGTCGGGACGGGGCAAACAATGAGCAGTTCTTC.

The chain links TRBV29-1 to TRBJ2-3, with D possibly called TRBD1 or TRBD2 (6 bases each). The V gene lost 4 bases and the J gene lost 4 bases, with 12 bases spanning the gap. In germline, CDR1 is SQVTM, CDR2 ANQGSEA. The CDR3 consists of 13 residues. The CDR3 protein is CSVARGGPDTQYF. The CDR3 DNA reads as TGCAGCGTTGCCAGAGGGGGGCCAGATACGCAGTATTTT.